The 9 T cell receptor beta chains below all came from one sample that was sequenced in a study of T cells in Graves' hyperthyroidism and ophthalmopathy. Amplification of TCR beta CDR3 regions used RNA as the template. HTBI primers were employed in a first-round RT-PCR of the TCR CDR3. MiXCR, run by TCRdb on the multiplex PCR reads, gives a single entry per CDR3 protein. The repertoire holds 600,000 to 650,000 distinct CDR3 sequences, around 21% seen once, with 34% in the top ten. Specimen: blood. These TCRs come from a man aged 25 to 40 with Graves' ophthalmopathy.

The CDR3 DNA reads TGCAGTGCTAGTAGTCGGAATAATAGGGAGACCCAGTACTTC. Protein sequence: CSASSRNNRETQYF. The chain combines TRBV20-1 with TRBJ2-5; D unclear. The length of the CDR3 is 14 residues. Trimming pared 3 bases from V and 5 bases from J, leaving 16 bases between. Germline V gives CDR1 DFQATT, CDR2 SNEGSKA (reference sequence).

V usage is TRBV6-2 or TRBV6-3 and J usage is TRBJ2-1, with D maybe TRBD1 (6 bases). This CDR3 contains 16 residues. Trimming left V 2 bases short and J 3 bases short, with 14 bases between. The germline V gene has CDR1 MNHEY and CDR2 SVGEGT. The CDR3 is CASSYDTTGRYNEQFF. CDR3 coding DNA: TGTGCCAGCAGTTACGATACAACAGGGCGCTACAATGAGCAGTTCTTC.

This clonotype was counted only a few times. This rearrangement joins TRBV2 to TRBJ2-7; 11 bases fit TRBD2. CDR1 is SNHLY and CDR2 is FYNNEI in the germline V gene. V was clipped by 6 bases and J by 12 bases; unmatched bases: 16. The CDR3 totals 15 residues. CDR3 sequence: CASSAGTSGRERLYF. The CDR3 DNA sequence: TGTGCCAGCAGCGCCGGGACTAGCGGACGGGAAAGGCTGTACTTC.

This clonotype was found many times. The V call is TRBV7-8, the J call TRBJ2-7; D is ambiguous. V was shortened by 5 bases and J by 3 bases, with 14 bases between the two germline ends. The CDR3 length is 14 residues. Per germline, CDR1 SGHVS and CDR2 FQNEAQ. The CDR3 nucleotides are TGTGCCAGCAGCCACTTATCTAGACGCTACGAGCAGTACTTC. Its protein is CASSHLSRRYEQYF.

This clonotype was recorded at least ten times. This chain's CDR3 is CASRSRTFVSGERDEQFF. In DNA form, the CDR3 reads TGTGCCAGCAGGAGTCGGACATTCGTAAGCGGGGAGAGGGATGAGCAGTTCTTC. J is TRBJ2-1 and V is TRBV2; TRBD2 agrees at 7 bases. Germline-derived CDR1 and CDR2 are SNHLY and FYNNEI. V shed 6 bases and J 8 bases; nucleotides not matched to a gene: 22. CDR3 length equals 18 residues.

In its sample, this clonotype was seen many times. The V gene is TRBV28, the J gene TRBJ1-6; D is possibly TRBD1 (6 bases). Trimming took 7 bases from V and 6 from J, leaving 25 bases between them. Per germline, CDR1 MDHEN and CDR2 SYDVKM. This CDR3 is 18 amino acids long. This CDR3 reads CASTRGGEGEGGNSPLHF. The CDR3 DNA sequence: TGTGCCAGCACTAGGGGGGGTGAGGGGGAAGGAGGTAATTCACCCCTCCACTTT.

There are many counts of this clonotype. The V gene is TRBV9, the J gene TRBJ2-1; D is undetermined. This CDR3 has 11 amino acids. CDR1 and CDR2 (germline): SGDLS, YYNGEE. Trimming shortened V by 0 bases and J by 7 bases, and 2 bases separated the two germline ends. CDR3 loop: CASSVDNEQFF. The CDR3 DNA reads TGTGCCAGCAGCGTAGATAATGAGCAGTTCTTC.

This clonotype was detected only a few times. J is TRBJ1-2 and V is TRBV3-1, with D possibly being TRBD1 (5 bases). The CDR3 runs 16 residues. Trimming took off 4 bases at V and 0 bases at J, with 15 bases between the two ends. CDR1 LGHDT and CDR2 YNNKEL come from the germline V gene (reference sequence). CDR3 sequence (DNA): TGTGCCAGCAGCCCACCGGGACTCTTAGCTAACTATGGCTACACCTTC. Translated: CASSPPGLLANYGYTF.

In this sample, this clonotype turned up many times. The rearrangement links TRBV20-1 to TRBJ2-7; D unclear. This CDR3 has 11 amino acids. The V end was cut by 5 bases, the J end by 3 bases, with 8 bases between. Germline V lookup: CDR1 DFQATT, CDR2 SNEGSKA (reference sequence). The CDR3 loop reads CSAQKNYEQYF. The CDR3 nucleotides are TGCAGTGCTCAGAAGAACTACGAGCAGTACTTC.